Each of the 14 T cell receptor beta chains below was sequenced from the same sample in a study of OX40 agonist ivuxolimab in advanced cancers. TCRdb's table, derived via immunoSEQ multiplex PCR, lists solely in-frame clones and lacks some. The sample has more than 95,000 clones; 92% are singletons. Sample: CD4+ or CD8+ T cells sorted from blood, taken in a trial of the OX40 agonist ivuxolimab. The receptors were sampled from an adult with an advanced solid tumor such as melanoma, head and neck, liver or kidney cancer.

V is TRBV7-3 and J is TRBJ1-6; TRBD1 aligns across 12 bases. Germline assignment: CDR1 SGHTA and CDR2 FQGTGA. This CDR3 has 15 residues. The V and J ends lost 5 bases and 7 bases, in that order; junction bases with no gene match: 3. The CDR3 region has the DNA TGTGCCAGCAGCACGGGACAGGGGGCAAATTCACCCCTCCACTTT. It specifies CASSTGQGANSPLHF.

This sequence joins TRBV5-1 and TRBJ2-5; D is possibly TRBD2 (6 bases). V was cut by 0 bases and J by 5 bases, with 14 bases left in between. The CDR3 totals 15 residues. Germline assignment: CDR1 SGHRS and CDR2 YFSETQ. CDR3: CASSLGGGPPETQYF. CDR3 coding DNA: TGCGCCAGCAGCTTGGGAGGAGGGCCCCCCGAGACCCAGTACTTC.

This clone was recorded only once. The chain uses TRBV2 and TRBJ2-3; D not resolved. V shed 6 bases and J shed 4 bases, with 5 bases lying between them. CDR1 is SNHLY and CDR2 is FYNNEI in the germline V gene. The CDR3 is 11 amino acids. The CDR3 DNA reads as TGTGCCAGCAGGGTTGCAGATACGCAGTATTTT. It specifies CASRVADTQYF.

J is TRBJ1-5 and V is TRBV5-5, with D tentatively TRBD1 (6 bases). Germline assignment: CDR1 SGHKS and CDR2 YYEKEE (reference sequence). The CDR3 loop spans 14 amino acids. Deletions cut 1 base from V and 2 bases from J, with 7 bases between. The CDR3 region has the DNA TGTGCCAGCAGCTTGCCAGGGGGCAATCAGCCCCAGCATTTT. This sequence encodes CASSLPGGNQPQHF.

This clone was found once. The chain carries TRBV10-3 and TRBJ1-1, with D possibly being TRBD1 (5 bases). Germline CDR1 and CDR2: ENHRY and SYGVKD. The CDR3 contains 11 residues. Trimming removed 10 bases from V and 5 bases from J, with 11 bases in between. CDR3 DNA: TGTGCCACAGTATCAGGGACTGAAGCTTTCTTT. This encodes CATVSGTEAFF.

CDR3 loop: CASSSTLLAGGPDTQYF. For the CDR3, the DNA is TGCGCCAGCAGCTCGACTCTCCTAGCGGGAGGGCCAGATACGCAGTATTTT. The chain employs TRBV5-1 and TRBJ2-3; 12 nucleotides match TRBD2. The CDR3 totals 17 residues. Germline assignment: CDR1 SGHRS and CDR2 YFSETQ. Trimming removed 3 bases from V and 4 bases from J; junction bases left unmatched: 9.

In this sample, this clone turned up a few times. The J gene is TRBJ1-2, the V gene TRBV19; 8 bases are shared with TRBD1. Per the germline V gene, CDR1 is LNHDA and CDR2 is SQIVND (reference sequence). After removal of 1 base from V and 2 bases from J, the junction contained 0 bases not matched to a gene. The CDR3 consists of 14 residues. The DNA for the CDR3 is TGTGCCAGTAGTATAGGGACAGGGAACTATGGCTACACCTTC. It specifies CASSIGTGNYGYTF.

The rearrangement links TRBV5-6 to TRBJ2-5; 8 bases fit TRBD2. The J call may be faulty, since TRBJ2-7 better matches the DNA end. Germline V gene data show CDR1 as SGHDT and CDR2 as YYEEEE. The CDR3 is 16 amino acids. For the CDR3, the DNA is TGTGCCAGCAGCCTTCCAGGGAGCGGGGGAAACTACGAGCAGTACTTC. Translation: CASSLPGSGGNYEQYF.

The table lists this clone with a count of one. The CDR3 spells CASSSAGQGFFNTEAFF. The CDR3 DNA reads as TGTGCCAGCAGCTCAGCAGGACAGGGGTTCTTTAACACTGAAGCTTTCTTT. The chain uses TRBV7-9 and TRBJ1-1; TRBD1 matches 9 bases. CDR1 and CDR2 (germline): SEHNR, FQNEAQ (reference sequence). Unmatched junction bases numbered 11, after V lost 4 bases and J lost 2 bases. The length of the CDR3 is 17 residues.

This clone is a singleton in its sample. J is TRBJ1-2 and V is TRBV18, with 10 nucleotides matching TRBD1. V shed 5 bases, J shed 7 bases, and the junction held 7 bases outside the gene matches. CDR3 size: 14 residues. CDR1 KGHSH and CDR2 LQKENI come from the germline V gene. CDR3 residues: CASSDDRGPAGYTF. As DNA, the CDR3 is TGTGCCAGCTCAGACGACAGGGGGCCGGCTGGCTACACCTTC.

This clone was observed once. CDR3 amino acids: CSARVGDEQFF. The CDR3 DNA sequence: TGCAGTGCTAGAGTCGGGGATGAGCAGTTCTTC. The rearrangement uses TRBV20-1 and TRBJ2-1; D perhaps matches TRBD2 (5 bases). Germline V CDR1 and CDR2: DFQATT, SNEGSKA (reference sequence). The CDR3 has 11 amino acids. Trimming cost V 1 base and J 8 bases, with 6 bases left between them.

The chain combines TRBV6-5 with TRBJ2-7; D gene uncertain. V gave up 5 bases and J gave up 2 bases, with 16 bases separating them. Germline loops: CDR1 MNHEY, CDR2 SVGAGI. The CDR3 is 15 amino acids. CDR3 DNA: TGTGCCAGCAGTGGCGCCCCTGACACAACCTACGAGCAGTACTTC. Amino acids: CASSGAPDTTYEQYF.

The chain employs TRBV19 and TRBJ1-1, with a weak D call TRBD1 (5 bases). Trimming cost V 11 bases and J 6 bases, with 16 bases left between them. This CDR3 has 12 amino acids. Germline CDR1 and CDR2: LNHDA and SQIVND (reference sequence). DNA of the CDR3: TGTGCCTCTACCGGGGGATACGCTGAAGCTTTCTTT. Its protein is CASTGGYAEAFF.

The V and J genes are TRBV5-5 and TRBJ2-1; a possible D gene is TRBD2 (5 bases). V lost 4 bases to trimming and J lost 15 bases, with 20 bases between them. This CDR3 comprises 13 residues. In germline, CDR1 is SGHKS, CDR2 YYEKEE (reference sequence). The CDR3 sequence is CASSLDPAVPPFF. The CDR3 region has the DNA TGTGCCAGCAGCCTAGACCCAGCGGTACCCCCGTTCTTC.